The sample holds one count of the clone carrying this T cell receptor beta chain. The data originate from a study of blood T cell repertoires in COVID-19. Study background: The cDNA or gDNA used as material had been derived from T cells, B-cell-depleted T cells, or PBMCs.

The authors' processing: Cell counts per sample came from amplifying reference gene primers. TCRdb's copy holds only in-frame clones and misses some; the assay was immunoSEQ multiplex PCR. The DNA was the basis for D and trimming; V, J and clone size are from that table. The sample records 250,000 or so clones, around 89% being singletons. V was trimmed by 0 bases and J by 3 bases, leaving 8 bases between them. The length of the CDR3 is 14 residues. CDR1 is LGHDT and CDR2 is YNNKEL in the germline V gene (reference sequence). Sequenced material: peripheral blood. This TCR derives from a woman aged 55-75 years with COVID-19, enrolled during active disease. The chain uses TRBV3-1 (or the pseudogene TRBV3-2) and TRBJ2-5; D is unresolved. CDR3 DNA sequence: TGTGCCAGCAGCCAAGAGGTAGCTAAAGAGACCCAGTACTTC. It yields the protein CASSQEVAKETQYF.